The present T cell receptor (beta chain) was sequenced within a study of neoadjuvant anti-PD-1 for oral cavity cancer. Blood libraries mostly used roughly 440 ng genomic DNA, six replicates each. Using immunoSEQ multiplex PCR, the repertoire was profiled, and TCRdb retains in-frame clones only, with some absent. This table has 12,000 to 15,000 clones, 65% to 80% appearing once. There are 15 residues in the CDR3. Germline V lookup: CDR1 SGHAT, CDR2 FQNNGV. Trimming took 5 bases from V and 2 from J, leaving 12 bases between them. V is TRBV11-2 and J is TRBJ2-2; D is undetermined. Sequencing used PBMCs, obtained before nivolumab (anti-PD-1) treatment. This sequence originates from a person aged 35-79 years with oral cavity squamous cell carcinoma. The CDR3 region is CASSPRVPNTGELFF. In DNA form, the CDR3 reads TGTGCCAGCAGCCCTCGGGTCCCAAACACCGGGGAGCTGTTTTTT.